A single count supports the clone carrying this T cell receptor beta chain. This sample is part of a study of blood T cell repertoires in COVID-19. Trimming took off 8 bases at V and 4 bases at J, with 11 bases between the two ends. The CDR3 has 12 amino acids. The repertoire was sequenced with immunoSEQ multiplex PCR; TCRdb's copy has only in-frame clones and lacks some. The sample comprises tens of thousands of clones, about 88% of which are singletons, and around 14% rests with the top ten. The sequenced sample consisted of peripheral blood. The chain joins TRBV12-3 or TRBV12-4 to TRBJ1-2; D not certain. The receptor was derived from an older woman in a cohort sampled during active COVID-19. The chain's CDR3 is CASRQFSYGYTF. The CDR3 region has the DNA TGTGCCAGCCGCCAATTCAGCTATGGCTACACCTTC.